This T cell receptor beta chain was identified in a study of T-cell reconstitution after alpha-beta-depleted transplantation in children. Study findings and constraints: Reported findings indicate that, about two months after transplant, alpha-beta T cells came from several hundred expanded clones, which were derived from non-depleted graft cells. Diversity of TCRbeta at day 60 was high in some patients, arising from surviving recipient T cells and thymic progenitors. Once a year had passed after transplant, T-cell counts and diversity came mostly from newly produced T cells.

During its preparation, the TCRbeta library received unique molecular identifiers. TCRdb redid the calling of the PCR reads with MiXCR, one entry per CDR3 protein. The repertoire includes around 31,000 distinct CDR3 sequences, nearly 6.5% of them detected once, and 25% to 30% sits in the top ten. From germline, CDR1 is WSHSY and CDR2 SAAADI. Trimming removed 5 bases at V and 3 bases at J, with 11 bases between. This CDR3 region has 14 residues. This clonotype was detected ten times or more. The target antigen is unknown. Sequenced here: peripheral blood, sampled 60 days after TCRalphabeta/CD19-depleted stem cell transplant. The source is a child less than two years old who had a stem cell transplant for acute myeloid leukemia, so the T cells may come from the graft donor. The chain joins TRBV10-2 to TRBJ1-5; no clear D gene. Here the CDR3 reads CASSHPGNNQPQHF. The DNA for the CDR3 is TGCGCCAGCAGTCACCCGGGTAACAATCAGCCCCAGCATTTT.